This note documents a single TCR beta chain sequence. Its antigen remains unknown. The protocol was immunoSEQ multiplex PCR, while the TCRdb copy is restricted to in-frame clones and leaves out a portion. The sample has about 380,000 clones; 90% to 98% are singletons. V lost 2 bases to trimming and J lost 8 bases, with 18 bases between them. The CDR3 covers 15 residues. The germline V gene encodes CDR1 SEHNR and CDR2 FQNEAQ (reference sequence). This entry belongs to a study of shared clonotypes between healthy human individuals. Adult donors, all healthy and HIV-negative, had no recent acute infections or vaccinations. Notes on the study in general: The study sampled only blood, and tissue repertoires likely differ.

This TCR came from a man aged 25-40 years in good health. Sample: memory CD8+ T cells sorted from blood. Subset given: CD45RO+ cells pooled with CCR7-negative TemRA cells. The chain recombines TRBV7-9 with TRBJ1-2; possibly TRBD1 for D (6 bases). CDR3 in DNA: TGTGCCAGCAGCTTACAGGAACAGGGCTCGCGCGGCTACACCTTC. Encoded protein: CASSLQEQGSRGYTF.